The rows below give T cell receptor beta chains drawn from one sample of a study of blood T cell repertoires in COVID-19. Generated by immunoSEQ multiplex PCR, the TCRdb table keeps only in-frame clones and is missing some. The profile shows about 200,000 clones, 92% of them singletons. The sample was peripheral blood. Source of these receptors: a man aged 60 to 69 with COVID-19, enrolled during active disease. Each CDR3 is given with its conserved first and last residue. The D gene is left open where the match is weak. Size is omitted from some rows. Given values are once, few, many or a class for expanded clones.

j_call: TRBJ2-7; v_call: TRBV5-1; d_call: -; clone_size: -; cdr3_nt: TGCGCCAGCAGCTTGGGACAGCTAAGCTCCTACGAGCAGTACTTC; cdr3_aa: CASSLGQLSSYEQYF
j_call: TRBJ2-1; v_call: TRBV29-1; d_call: -; clone_size: -; cdr3_nt: TGCAGCGTTACAACCCCTTTGGAGCAGTTCTTC; cdr3_aa: CSVTTPLEQFF
j_call: TRBJ2-2; v_call: TRBV3-1/TRBV3-2; d_call: TRBD1; clone_size: -; cdr3_nt: TGTGCCAGCAGCCAGCTACAGGGGGGGGAGCTGTTTTTT; cdr3_aa: CASSQLQGGELFF
j_call: TRBJ1-1; v_call: TRBV19; d_call: -; clone_size: -; cdr3_nt: TGTGCCAGTAGGAACAGGATGAACACTGAAGCTTTCTTT; cdr3_aa: CASRNRMNTEAFF
j_call: TRBJ1-2; v_call: TRBV5-5; d_call: TRBD1; clone_size: -; cdr3_nt: TGTGCCAGCACGATCACGAACGACAGGGGCTATGGCTACACCTTC; cdr3_aa: CASTITNDRGYGYTF
j_call: TRBJ1-1; v_call: TRBV19; d_call: TRBD1; clone_size: -; cdr3_nt: TGTGCCAGTAGATGGGGACAGAGCACTGAAGCTTTCTTT; cdr3_aa: CASRWGQSTEAFF
j_call: TRBJ2-3; v_call: TRBV6-5; d_call: -; clone_size: -; cdr3_nt: TGTGCCAGCTTGGGGGCGAACACAGATACGCAGTATTTT; cdr3_aa: CASLGANTDTQYF
j_call: TRBJ1-2; v_call: TRBV7-3; d_call: -; clone_size: once; cdr3_nt: TGTGCCAGCAGCCGGGCGGGCTTCCCTCCCACCTTC; cdr3_aa: CASSRAGFPPTF
j_call: TRBJ1-2; v_call: TRBV6-6; d_call: -; clone_size: -; cdr3_nt: TGTGCCAGCAGCGTAGGTGGGACAAACGGCTACACCTTC; cdr3_aa: CASSVGGTNGYTF
j_call: TRBJ2-1; v_call: TRBV28; d_call: -; clone_size: -; cdr3_nt: TGTGCCAGCAGCCGGGGTTCTACTGAGCAGTTCTTC; cdr3_aa: CASSRGSTEQFF
j_call: TRBJ2-7; v_call: TRBV18; d_call: TRBD1; clone_size: -; cdr3_nt: TGTGCCAGCTCGCTCGGACAGGGTAGTCGCGAGCAGTACTTC; cdr3_aa: CASSLGQGSREQYF
j_call: TRBJ2-7; v_call: TRBV3-1/TRBV3-2; d_call: TRBD2; clone_size: -; cdr3_nt: TGTGCCAGCAGCTATCTAGCGGGAGGTCTCCACGAGCAGTACTTC; cdr3_aa: CASSYLAGGLHEQYF
j_call: TRBJ1-3; v_call: TRBV18; d_call: -; clone_size: -; cdr3_nt: TGTGCCAGCTCACCACAGGCAGGGCCAAGCTCTGGAAACACCATATATTTT; cdr3_aa: CASSPQAGPSSGNTIYF
j_call: TRBJ2-2; v_call: TRBV5-4; d_call: -; clone_size: few; cdr3_nt: TGTGCCAGCAGCTCCGGAGGGGCCCCAGAACCCGGGGAGCTGTTTTTT; cdr3_aa: CASSSGGAPEPGELFF
j_call: TRBJ1-1; v_call: TRBV9; d_call: TRBD1; clone_size: -; cdr3_nt: TGTGCCAGCAGCCTTCGGACAGGCCGGGACGAAGCTTTCTTT; cdr3_aa: CASSLRTGRDEAFF
j_call: TRBJ1-5; v_call: TRBV18; d_call: TRBD1; clone_size: once; cdr3_nt: TGTGCCAGCTCACCCGGACAGGCCATCAATCAGCCCCAGCATTTT; cdr3_aa: CASSPGQAINQPQHF
j_call: TRBJ2-7; v_call: TRBV6-1; d_call: TRBD2; clone_size: -; cdr3_nt: TGTGCCAGCAGTGGTACAGGGGGACTAGCGGGGGACGAGCAGTACTTC; cdr3_aa: CASSGTGGLAGDEQYF
j_call: TRBJ2-7; v_call: TRBV15; d_call: -; clone_size: -; cdr3_nt: TGTGCCACCAGCAGAGGTGGTGGGGGGACCTACGAGCAGTACTTC; cdr3_aa: CATSRGGGGTYEQYF
j_call: TRBJ2-1; v_call: TRBV19; d_call: TRBD2; clone_size: -; cdr3_nt: TGTGCCAGTAGCACTGGGACTAGGAGCTCCTACAATGAGCAGTTCTTC; cdr3_aa: CASSTGTRSSYNEQFF
j_call: TRBJ2-2; v_call: TRBV7-2; d_call: -; clone_size: -; cdr3_nt: TGTGCCAGCAGCACCCGGACAGCGAACACCGGGGAGCTGTTTTTT; cdr3_aa: CASSTRTANTGELFF
j_call: TRBJ1-5; v_call: TRBV6-5; d_call: -; clone_size: once; cdr3_nt: TGTGCCAGCAGACAAACAGGGTATCAGCCCCAGCATTTT; cdr3_aa: CASRQTGYQPQHF
j_call: TRBJ1-4; v_call: TRBV3-1/TRBV3-2; d_call: -; clone_size: -; cdr3_nt: TGTGCCAGCAGCTCGCATGGAGGCCCTGGTGAAAAACTGTTTTTT; cdr3_aa: CASSSHGGPGEKLFF
j_call: TRBJ1-1; v_call: TRBV27; d_call: -; clone_size: -; cdr3_nt: TGTGCCAGCAGTAAGTTGAGAGGGGGCACTGAAGCTTTCTTT; cdr3_aa: CASSKLRGGTEAFF
j_call: TRBJ2-5; v_call: TRBV7-6; d_call: -; clone_size: -; cdr3_nt: TGTGCCAGCAGCTTTGGGAGGGAGACCCAGTACTTC; cdr3_aa: CASSFGRETQYF
j_call: TRBJ2-7; v_call: TRBV7-6; d_call: -; clone_size: -; cdr3_nt: TGTGCCAGCAGCTTAAGGGGGGAGCAGTACTTC; cdr3_aa: CASSLRGEQYF
j_call: TRBJ2-1; v_call: TRBV11-2; d_call: -; clone_size: -; cdr3_nt: TGTGCCAGCAGCCTCGAGGGGCAGGGGCCCTACAATGAGCAGTTCTTC; cdr3_aa: CASSLEGQGPYNEQFF
j_call: TRBJ2-1; v_call: TRBV5-4; d_call: TRBD2; clone_size: -; cdr3_nt: TGTGCCAGCAGCTTTGTCTTTAGCGGGAGACAGAACAATGAGCAGTTCTTC; cdr3_aa: CASSFVFSGRQNNEQFF
j_call: TRBJ2-1; v_call: TRBV9; d_call: TRBD2; clone_size: -; cdr3_nt: TGTGCCAGCAGCGTAGATGGTAGCGGGAACAATGAGCAGTTCTTC; cdr3_aa: CASSVDGSGNNEQFF
j_call: TRBJ1-6; v_call: TRBV27; d_call: TRBD1; clone_size: -; cdr3_nt: TGTGCCAGCACCTCCCTACAGGGGTTTAGGTCACCCCTCCACTTT; cdr3_aa: CASTSLQGFRSPLHF
j_call: TRBJ1-1; v_call: TRBV28; d_call: -; clone_size: once; cdr3_nt: TGTGCCAGCAGGGAGAGGACTGAAGCTTTCTTT; cdr3_aa: CASRERTEAFF
j_call: TRBJ1-1; v_call: TRBV6-1; d_call: TRBD1; clone_size: few; cdr3_nt: TGTGCCAGCAGTGAAGCGCTTTCAGGGGGAGTGAACACTGAAGCTTTCTTT; cdr3_aa: CASSEALSGGVNTEAFF
j_call: TRBJ2-3; v_call: TRBV5-4; d_call: TRBD2; clone_size: -; cdr3_nt: TGTGCCAGCGCGGGGGGCAGCACAGATACGCAGTATTTT; cdr3_aa: CASAGGSTDTQYF
j_call: TRBJ1-1; v_call: TRBV6-6; d_call: -; clone_size: -; cdr3_nt: TGTGCCAGCAGTTACTCGACAGTCTCGAACACTGAAGCTTTCTTT; cdr3_aa: CASSYSTVSNTEAFF
j_call: TRBJ2-1; v_call: TRBV7-2; d_call: -; clone_size: -; cdr3_nt: TGTGCCAGCAGCTTACTTCTTATAGACTACAATGAGCAGTTCTTC; cdr3_aa: CASSLLLIDYNEQFF
j_call: TRBJ2-7; v_call: TRBV27; d_call: TRBD1; clone_size: -; cdr3_nt: TGTGCCAGCAGTTTATTTGTAGGGGACAGACCTACCCAGCAGTACTTC; cdr3_aa: CASSLFVGDRPTQQYF
j_call: TRBJ1-2; v_call: TRBV21-1; d_call: -; clone_size: -; cdr3_nt: TGTGCCAGCAGCAAGAGGAACCCAGGGAATAACAACTATGGCTACACCTTC; cdr3_aa: CASSKRNPGNNNYGYTF
j_call: TRBJ1-3; v_call: TRBV28; d_call: TRBD1; clone_size: -; cdr3_nt: TGTGCCAGCAGACAGGGGGCAAACTCTGGAAACACCATATATTTT; cdr3_aa: CASRQGANSGNTIYF
j_call: TRBJ2-1; v_call: TRBV6-2/TRBV6-3; d_call: -; clone_size: -; cdr3_nt: TGTGCCAGCAGTTACTTCGGGACAACCTACAATGAGCAGTTCTTC; cdr3_aa: CASSYFGTTYNEQFF
j_call: TRBJ2-7; v_call: TRBV6-6; d_call: TRBD2; clone_size: -; cdr3_nt: TGTGCCAGCAGTTACTCGAGGCGGGGGGCCGACTACGAGCAGTACTTC; cdr3_aa: CASSYSRRGADYEQYF
j_call: TRBJ2-1; v_call: TRBV5-1; d_call: TRBD1; clone_size: -; cdr3_nt: TGCGCCAGCAGCCCCTGGGGACAGGGCACCTACAATGAGCAGTTCTTC; cdr3_aa: CASSPWGQGTYNEQFF
j_call: TRBJ1-6; v_call: TRBV19; d_call: -; clone_size: -; cdr3_nt: TGTGCCAGTAATATAAGGTCCGCGGATTCACCCCTCCACTTT; cdr3_aa: CASNIRSADSPLHF
j_call: TRBJ1-6; v_call: TRBV11-1; d_call: -; clone_size: once; cdr3_nt: TGTGCCAGCAGCTTAGGATCGGGGAATCGGTCACCCCTCCACTTT; cdr3_aa: CASSLGSGNRSPLHF
j_call: TRBJ1-3; v_call: TRBV30; d_call: -; clone_size: -; cdr3_nt: TGTGGAGCTCAAAACTCTGGAAACACCATATATTTT; cdr3_aa: CGAQNSGNTIYF
j_call: TRBJ2-1; v_call: TRBV27; d_call: TRBD2; clone_size: -; cdr3_nt: TGTGCCAGCAGTTTGTCGGGGGGAGTTAATGAGCAGTTCTTC; cdr3_aa: CASSLSGGVNEQFF
j_call: TRBJ2-3; v_call: TRBV28; d_call: -; clone_size: -; cdr3_nt: TGTGCCAGCAGTCTATATACAGGGCCTTTAAACACAGATACGCAGTATTTT; cdr3_aa: CASSLYTGPLNTDTQYF
j_call: TRBJ2-7; v_call: TRBV5-4; d_call: -; clone_size: -; cdr3_nt: TGTGCCAGCAGCTTACGTCCTTGGGAGTACCCCTACGAGCAGTACTTC; cdr3_aa: CASSLRPWEYPYEQYF
j_call: TRBJ1-1; v_call: TRBV27; d_call: -; clone_size: -; cdr3_nt: TGTGCCAGCAGATATCAACAGGGCCACCTGAAGGCTTTCTTT; cdr3_aa: CASRYQQGHLKAFF
j_call: TRBJ1-4; v_call: TRBV7-9; d_call: -; clone_size: few; cdr3_nt: TGTGCCGTTGGGGCGGCGACCGGCACTAATGAAAAACTGTTTTTT; cdr3_aa: CAVGAATGTNEKLFF
j_call: TRBJ2-5; v_call: TRBV3-1/TRBV3-2; d_call: TRBD2; clone_size: -; cdr3_nt: TGTGCCAGCAGCTTCGCGGGGGGATTCCAAGAGACCCAGTACTTC; cdr3_aa: CASSFAGGFQETQYF